This T cell receptor (beta chain) was sequenced in a study of blood T cell repertoires in COVID-19. About the study: Some COVID-19 samples were acute and others convalescent; all came from the United States, Italy and Spain.

V was pared by 6 bases and J by 5 bases, with 12 bases of the junction left unmatched. This CDR3 has 16 residues. Looked up from germline, CDR1 is LGHDT and CDR2 is YNNKEL (reference sequence). Under the authors' procedure: Estimation of nucleated cell counts relied on the amplification of reference gene primers. Sequencing used immunoSEQ multiplex PCR; TCRdb keeps in-frame clones, though not all of them. V and J calls and clone size are copied from that table; D and trimming were computed from the DNA. The top ten hold under 2% of the sample, which has around 170,000 clones, about 89% seen once. This chain links TRBV3-1 (or the pseudogene TRBV3-2) with TRBJ2-5; TRBD2 aligns across 10 bases. The source is a man between 18 and 35 years old who had recovered from COVID-19. What was sequenced was peripheral blood. The CDR3 DNA is TGTGCCAGCAGGAAGGGGGCTAGCGGGAGTAGGGAGACCCAGTACTTC. It is translated as CASRKGASGSRETQYF.